This T cell receptor beta chain emerged from a study of shared clonotypes between healthy human individuals (dated by TCRdb to 2018 to 2021). Describing the broader study: The cohort comprised two women and a few men aged 18 to 49 years. For each donor, CD4 naive and CD4 memory were each run on three plates, CD8 naive on two plates, and CD8 memory on one plate. To estimate repertoire size and how much clonotypes are shared between individuals, the study performed deep sequencing of blood TCR repertoires from five healthy adults. To increase sequencing depth and limit assay-specific biases, TCR repertoire library preparation and sequencing were carried out by different laboratories using diverse techniques. Between about 0.94 and 8.9 billion PBMCs per donor were obtained by leukapheresis. Broader findings and caveats from the paper: Naive subsets generally had larger estimated clonotype richness than memory subsets did. Only blood was sampled, and tissue TCR repertoires likely differ from those in blood. Sharing across a handful of donors was observed for roughly 5% of naive CD4, over 3% of naive CD8, about 2.3% of memory CD4, and roughly 0.4% of memory CD8 clonotypes. Higher generation probabilities were observed for clonotypes shared by all four sorted-subset donors than for non-shared clonotypes. Pairwise subsampling indicated that sequencing depth was expected to affect the degree of clonotype sharing among donors. Because the study included a small number of donors, the genetic and exposure-history diversity represented was limited. Incomplete sequencing was indicated by rarefaction of sorted-subset datasets, despite the large sequencing depth.

Points on this clone: This clone's antigen is unknown. Qualities for individual bases were not recorded, and no much larger clone is one base off.

Based on the germline V gene (reference sequence), the CDR1 and CDR2 sequences are SEHNR and FQNEAQ. V loses 6 bases at its end and J loses 4 bases; junction bases beyond the gene matches: 6. From the cysteine through the phenylalanine, the CDR3 covers 16 amino acids. Here the CDR3 DNA is all that survives: 48 bases in frame from base 1. Healthy HIV-negative adults with no recently reported acute infections or vaccinations were included as donors. Every donor was a Caucasian adult living in Nashville, Tennessee, USA. CD4+ T cells were enriched by magnetic negative selection; naive cells were then positively selected on CD45RA, and the negative fraction formed the memory subset. Blood was obtained by leukapheresis, after which PBMCs were separated by Ficoll-Histopaque density gradient centrifugation and cryopreserved in liquid nitrogen vapor phase. Purity and quantity of every magnetically sorted T cell population were checked by analytical flow cytometry. From each sorted fraction, genomic DNA was isolated and quantified by UV absorbance on a Nanodrop 2000c.

Using the deep immunoSEQ assay, multiplex PCR amplified TCR CDR3 regions from genomic DNA. For each cell subset, the extracted genomic DNA was distributed evenly across all wells of several immunoSEQ 96-well plates, and each plate served as one replicate. For sorted subsets, each replicate PCR was loaded with around 220 ng genomic DNA, equivalent to 25,000 to 35,000 T cell genomes. The purified libraries were quantified using a Qubit 3.0 fluorometer, sized with a Bioanalyzer 2100, and then quantified again using the KAPA Library Quantification kit. Every immunoSEQ 96-well plate was sequenced on a dedicated single-read 150-cycle Illumina NextSeq 550 flow cell. The paper's processing steps were these. The immunoSEQ output contained only junctional sequences without quality scores, so filtering could not match that applied to full-length reads. Sequences were annotated with PyIR, a Python wrapper for IgBLAST v1.9, using IMGT germline references to assign V/J genes and CDR3. Reads with weak V/J assignments (E-value above 1e-6), missing CDR3, stop codons, out-of-frame junctions, or ambiguous translated residues were removed. V3J clonotypes were defined by identical inferred V gene, J gene, and CDR3 amino acid sequence. To compute the percentage overlap between repertoires, the number of shared unique clonotypes was divided by the size of the smaller repertoire. RTK rarefaction, the Chao1 estimator, and Recon v2.1 estimates of unobserved clonotypes were used to assess repertoire richness. Generation probabilities were computed with OLGA for all TCRbeta clonotypes obtained by the gDNA method from several donors. As stored in TCRdb, this immuneACCESS dataset retains in-frame rearrangements with V and J assigned. A fraction of the clones does not appear; measured against another copy, unresolved V genes explain less than half of the discrepancy, and the remainder lacks a known reason. V and J calls and clone size follow that table, whereas D and trimming were derived from the DNA. This sample gives about 2 million clones in total; roughly 94% of them show up just once. More than 0.1% of the sample is taken by the ten largest.

The sequence links TRBV7-9 to TRBJ2-2; 12 of the junction bases match TRBD2. This TCR was sampled from a man between 18 and 29 years old in good health. Material: naive CD4+ T cells sorted from blood. The cell subset or site label for this specimen denotes: CD45RA+ positively selected. The DNA reads as follows: TGTGCCAGCAGTCGACTAGCGGGAGACCTCACCGGGGAGCTGTTTTTT. Its coded protein is CASSRLAGDLTGELFF.